This T cell receptor beta chain was profiled in a study of vaccination and CD4 T cells after COVID-19. Study details: Two doses of either BNT162b2 or mRNA-1273 vaccine went to participants.

Regarding treatment: approximately 9-day PBMC culture with coronavirus spike peptide pools or control peptides (ViraFEST assay). Negative selection recovered the CD4+ T cells once they had spent around ten days in culture. The CDR3 sequence is 15 residues long. Germline V gene sequence: CDR1 WSHSY, CDR2 SAAADI. J was trimmed by 0 bases and V by 5 bases; bases with no gene match: 3. Oncomine TCR Beta short-read sequencing was applied to DNA from cultured CD4+ T cells. The authors extracted genomic DNA from cultured CD4+ T cells. TCRdb used MiXCR to reprocess the PCR reads, holding one entry per CDR3 protein. The sample comprises about 15,000 distinct CDR3 sequences, less than 50% of which are singletons, and 4.5% to 6% rests with the top ten. To note about this clonotype: As yet, its antigen is unknown.

The chain recombines TRBV10-2 with TRBJ2-3, with TRBD1 identical over 9 bases. This receptor was taken from a human donor who had recovered from COVID-19. The sequencing used CD4+ T cells from blood, cultured in vitro, collected before SARS-CoV-2 vaccination. The CDR3 loop is CASSPGTGSTDTQYF. DNA of the CDR3: TGCGCCAGCAGTCCAGGGACAGGGAGCACAGATACGCAGTATTTT.